The 18 T cell receptor beta chains reported below all come from one sample, sequenced in a study of CD8+ T cells in alopecia areata. Sample treatment: oral pan-JAK inhibitor, 5-10 mg twice daily. RNA was extracted and reverse transcribed into cDNA as the sequencing template. Libraries were prepared by immunoSEQ multiplex PCR; TCRdb keeps only in-frame clonotypes and omits some of them. The repertoire holds fewer than 250,000 clones, with around 43% as singletons. Sequenced here: CD4+ T cells sorted from blood, sampled at approximately week 36, from a patient treated with tofacitinib. The receptors were gathered from a human donor with alopecia areata.

This clone has just a few counts. This chain uses TRBV7-9 with TRBJ1-1, with TRBD1 identical over 7 bases. The CDR3 spans 15 residues. J gave up 6 bases and V 1 base, and 8 bases lay outside the gene matches. From germline, CDR1 is SEHNR and CDR2 FQNEAQ (reference sequence). CDR3 in amino acids: CASSLGSTGISEAFF. The CDR3 bases are TGTGCCAGCAGCTTAGGATCGACAGGGATATCTGAAGCTTTCTTT.

In its sample, this clone was seen a few times. V is TRBV30 and J is TRBJ1-4; no reliable D call. In germline, CDR1 is GTSNPN, CDR2 SVGIG (reference sequence). Trimming removed 6 bases at V and 5 bases at J, with 19 bases between. The CDR3 sequence is 15 residues long. Here the CDR3 DNA reads TGTGCCTGCTCTCCGGCCGTGACGGGGAATGAAAAACTGTTTTTT. The encoded protein is CACSPAVTGNEKLFF.

This clone was found a few times. The genes are TRBV29-1 and TRBJ2-7; D possibly corresponds to TRBD1 (6 bases). V was trimmed by 7 bases and J by 1 base, leaving 8 bases between them. The CDR3 runs 11 residues. Germline CDR1 reads SQVTM; CDR2 reads ANQGSEA. The chain's CDR3 is CSGRGSYEQYF. Here the CDR3 DNA reads TGCAGCGGAAGGGGGTCCTACGAGCAGTACTTC.

With respect to this clone: Other DNA sequences in the sample encode the same CDR3. This chain links TRBV20-1 with TRBJ2-3; no clear D gene. There are 11 residues in the CDR3. Trimming stripped 3 bases from V and 6 bases from J, with 7 bases between. CDR1 is DFQATT, CDR2 SNEGSKA, per germline (reference sequence). This CDR3 is CSASSGDTQYF. CDR3 DNA sequence: TGCAGTGCTAGTTCGGGTGATACGCAGTATTTT.

The V and J genes are TRBV30 and TRBJ2-7; 9 positions agree with TRBD2. V lost 0 bases and J lost 2; bases outside the gene matches: 8. CDR1 GTSNPN and CDR2 SVGIG come from the germline V gene (reference sequence). CDR3 size: 16 residues. The CDR3 sequence: CAWSVISREGPYEQYF. The CDR3 region has the DNA TGTGCCTGGAGTGTTATTTCGCGGGAGGGCCCCTACGAGCAGTACTTC.

The rearrangement joins TRBV7-9 to TRBJ1-2; no definite D call. The germline V gene encodes CDR1 SEHNR and CDR2 FQNEAQ (reference sequence). This CDR3 contains 13 residues. V lost 4 bases to trimming and J lost 8 bases, with 14 bases between them. The CDR3 DNA follows: TGTGCCAGCAGCTACAGCGTACTTGAGGGCTACACCTTC. It specifies CASSYSVLEGYTF.

This clone occurred a few times. The genes are TRBV5-5 and TRBJ1-1, with TRBD1 matching over 8 bases. V dropped 6 bases and J dropped 1; count of bases not matched to a gene: 8. This CDR3 contains 15 residues. CDR1 and CDR2 (germline): SGHKS, YYEKEE (reference sequence). This CDR3 is CASTMTGDSNTEAFF. The CDR3 coding sequence is TGTGCCAGCACCATGACAGGGGATTCGAACACTGAAGCTTTCTTT.

The V call is TRBV6-5, the J call TRBJ2-6; D call uncertain. Deletions cut 6 bases from V and 4 bases from J, with 13 bases between. This CDR3 is built from 15 residues. Germline CDR1 is MNHEY and CDR2 is SVGAGI. The CDR3 loop is CASSPLLAGANVLTF. CDR3 DNA sequence: TGTGCCAGCAGCCCTCTCCTCGCCGGGGCCAACGTCCTGACTTTC.

The chain recombines TRBV6-5 with TRBJ2-7, with D maybe TRBD1 (6 bases). The ends were cut back, 6 bases at V and 6 bases at J, with 18 bases in the middle. The germline V gene has CDR1 MNHEY and CDR2 SVGAGI. CDR3 length: 14 residues. The CDR3: CASRIHGQRTEQYF. As DNA, the CDR3 is TGTGCCAGCAGGATTCATGGACAGCGAACCGAGCAGTACTTC.

This clone showed up just a few times. The rearrangement links TRBV7-2 to TRBJ2-1; no clear D gene. This CDR3 has 14 residues. The germline V and J ends were trimmed by 1 base and 7 bases, with 11 bases remaining between them. In germline, CDR1 is SGHTA, CDR2 FQGNSA. The CDR3 DNA sequence: TGTGCCAGCAGCTTAGTACTGGAAATTAATGAGCAGTTCTTC. Translating it yields CASSLVLEINEQFF.

V gene TRBV4-1 combines with J gene TRBJ1-5; 8 bases line up with TRBD1. Germline CDR1 is MGHRA and CDR2 is YSYEKL. CDR3 size: 16 residues. J lost 0 bases, V lost 4 bases, and 5 bases had no gene match. Here the CDR3 reads CASSLRGPYSNQPQHF. CDR3 sequence (DNA): TGCGCCAGCAGCCTCAGGGGGCCGTATAGCAATCAGCCCCAGCATTTT.

This clone was observed a single time. V and J are TRBV5-1 and TRBJ2-1; D possibly corresponds to TRBD2 (5 bases). CDR1 is SGHRS and CDR2 is YFSETQ in the germline V gene. The CDR3 extends over 16 amino acids. Trimming removed 6 bases at V and 0 bases at J, with 16 bases between. The CDR3 DNA follows: TGCGCCAGCATCCCCGGAGGTTCCAGCTCCTACAATGAGCAGTTCTTC. Translated, it gives CASIPGGSSSYNEQFF.

The rearrangement uses TRBV30 and TRBJ1-4; D is perhaps TRBD1 (5 bases). This CDR3 region has 14 residues. Deletions cut 2 bases from V and 7 bases from J, with 14 bases between. CDR1 and CDR2 from the germline V gene are GTSNPN and SVGIG (reference sequence). For the CDR3, the DNA is TGTGCCTGGAGTCCCGGCGGGGACGGTGAAAAACTGTTTTTT. It is translated as CAWSPGGDGEKLFF.

This clone has more than one count but fewer than ten. The chain couples TRBV7-2 to TRBJ2-5, with D perhaps given as TRBD1 or TRBD2 (5 bases each). This CDR3 is built from 15 residues. Trimming cost V 2 bases and J 5 bases, with 15 bases left between them. Germline assignment: CDR1 SGHTA and CDR2 FQGNSA. CDR3 DNA sequence: TGTGCCAGCAGCTTAAATGGGGGTTTGCACGAGACCCAGTACTTC. This codes for CASSLNGGLHETQYF.

This clone was found a few times. The chain uses TRBV7-7 and TRBJ2-1, with D unresolved. The CDR3 is 13 residues long. V was shortened by 2 bases and J by 5 bases, with 7 bases between the two germline ends. Germline-derived CDR1 and CDR2 are SSHAT and FNYEAQ (reference sequence). The CDR3 spells CASSLIRDNEQFF. CDR3 nucleotides: TGTGCCAGCAGCTTAATACGGGACAATGAGCAGTTCTTC.

This clone was seen once. The V call is TRBV30, the J call TRBJ2-3; 9 bases are shared with TRBD2. Trimming at V came to 0 bases and at J to 7 bases, leaving 8 bases not matched to a gene. Germline V gene data show CDR1 as GTSNPN and CDR2 as SVGIG (reference sequence). This CDR3 region has 15 residues. CDR3 sequence: CAWSVNSGSWYTQYF. The DNA for the CDR3 is TGTGCCTGGAGTGTAAATAGCGGGAGTTGGTATACGCAGTATTTT.

In its sample, this clone was seen a few times. The gene calls are TRBV18 and TRBJ2-2; 7 bases line up with TRBD1. This CDR3 spans 19 amino acids. Germline V gene lookup returns CDR1 KGHSH and CDR2 LQKENI. With V trimmed by 3 bases and J by 0 bases, 13 bases remained unmatched. The CDR3 sequence: CASSPRPTGQFANTGELFF. In DNA, the CDR3 is TGTGCCAGCTCACCCCGACCGACAGGGCAGTTCGCGAACACCGGGGAGCTGTTTTTT.

This chain connects TRBV15 to TRBJ2-5; either TRBD1 or TRBD2 may supply D (5 bases each). From germline, CDR1 is LNHNV and CDR2 YYDKDF (reference sequence). This CDR3 is 14 amino acids long. Trimming left V 1 base short and J 9 bases short, with 15 bases between. CDR3 protein: CATSRVAGSGAQYF. The CDR3 bases are TGTGCCACCAGCAGAGTAGCAGGGTCCGGGGCCCAGTACTTC. The full variable domain, completed using reference TRBV15 and TRBJ2-5, is DAMVIQNPRYQVTQFGKPVTLSCSQTLNHNVMYWYQQKSSQAPKLLFHYYDKDFNNEADTPDNFQSRRPNTSFCFLDIRSPGLGDTAMYLCATSRVAGSGAQYFGPGTRLLVL.